Each of the 8 T cell receptor beta chains below was sequenced from the same sample in a study of control samples from healthy donors and cancer patients. Using immunoSEQ multiplex PCR, the repertoire was profiled, and TCRdb retains in-frame clones only, with some absent. The sample carries about 160,000 clones, roughly 94% recorded once. The sequenced sample consisted of PBMCs. These receptor sequences come from a man aged 60-69 years with colorectal cancer.

This clone was seen only once. This sequence joins TRBV3-1 (or the pseudogene TRBV3-2) and TRBJ1-3; D ambiguous. Trimming stripped 2 bases from V and 0 bases from J, with 14 bases between. Germline values: CDR1 LGHDT, CDR2 YNNKEL (reference sequence). This CDR3 has 17 residues. CDR3 residues: CASSQIGSLGSGNTIYF. The CDR3 DNA is TGTGCCAGCAGCCAAATAGGGTCCCTGGGCTCTGGAAACACCATATATTTT.

The chain carries TRBV24-1 and TRBJ1-4, with D possibly matching TRBD1 (5 bases). Deletions cut 4 bases from V and 7 bases from J, with 18 bases between. CDR1 and CDR2 (germline): KGHDR, SFDVKD. The CDR3 has 16 amino acids. CDR3 protein: CATSEPSGEGGEKLFF. CDR3 DNA sequence: TGTGCCACCAGTGAGCCATCGGGGGAAGGCGGTGAAAAACTGTTTTTT.

V gene TRBV29-1 combines with J gene TRBJ2-5; D not certain. The V end was cut by 6 bases, the J end by 7 bases, with 18 bases between. Germline CDR1 is SQVTM and CDR2 is ANQGSEA. The length of the CDR3 is 13 residues. The CDR3 bases are TGCAGCGTCCGACCGTACAGTGGTGGGACCCAGTACTTC. Encoded protein: CSVRPYSGGTQYF.

This clone was observed once. The chain couples TRBV11-2 to TRBJ2-3, with D possibly TRBD2 on 7 matching bases. Germline V gene lookup returns CDR1 SGHAT and CDR2 FQNNGV. The V end was cut by 5 bases, the J end by 1 base, with 13 bases between. The CDR3 is made up of 15 amino acids. As DNA, the CDR3 is TGTGCCAGCAGCCCCCTGCGGGGGCGCACAGATACGCAGTATTTT. Protein: CASSPLRGRTDTQYF.

The chain couples TRBV6-5 to TRBJ2-5; a weak D match, TRBD1 (5 bases). Germline loops: CDR1 MNHEY, CDR2 SVGAGI. V was trimmed by 6 bases and J by 4 bases, leaving 12 bases between them. The CDR3 contains 13 residues. In DNA form, the CDR3 reads TGTGCCAGCAGCCTGTCAGGGATAGAGACCCAGTACTTC. As protein: CASSLSGIETQYF.

V and J are TRBV27 and TRBJ1-1, with a possible D match to TRBD1 (6 bases). This CDR3 is built from 16 residues. V was pared by 3 bases and J by 0 bases, with 14 bases between. The germline V gene has CDR1 MNHEY and CDR2 SMNVEV (reference sequence). The CDR3 region has the DNA TGTGCCAGCAGTTTCACAGGGATTTACATGAACACTGAAGCTTTCTTT. Amino acids: CASSFTGIYMNTEAFF.

CDR3 residues: CASSEPASVAGELFF. In nucleotides, the CDR3 is TGTGCCAGCAGTGAGCCAGCTAGTGTGGCCGGGGAGCTGTTTTTT. This chain joins TRBV6-1 and TRBJ2-2; D not certain. This CDR3 has 15 residues. V lost 3 bases, J lost 6 bases, and 14 bases lay in between. CDR1 MNHNS and CDR2 SASEGT come from the germline V gene.

The rearrangement links TRBV10-3 to TRBJ1-4, with a weak D call TRBD1 (6 bases). With 0 bases removed from V and 3 bases from J, the gap between germline ends came to 14 bases. Germline lookup yields CDR1 ENHRY and CDR2 SYGVKD. The CDR3 is 17 residues long. The CDR3 DNA follows: TGTGCCATCAGTGAGTCTGGGGGGCAATGGTCTAATGAAAAACTGTTTTTT. Its protein is CAISESGGQWSNEKLFF.